This entry lists 18 T cell receptor beta chains sequenced from one sample in a study of human T cells and chemical hapten exposure. TCRdb independently ran MiXCR on the RACE reads; one entry per CDR3 protein. The sample lists roughly 56,000 distinct CDR3 sequences, approximately 9.7% occurring once. Time point in this sample: pre-sensitization, week 0. Treatment reported: therapeutic diphenylcyclopropenone sensitization with weekly scalp DPC. Blood, whole and unfractionated, served as the source for total RNA extraction. The sample in question was whole blood, obtained in connection with sensitization to the hapten diphenylcyclopropenone (DPC). The source of these receptors is a woman aged 25-40 years with alopecia areata. Some clones in this sample may be carry-over from other donors' samples.

With respect to this clonotype: A much larger clone differs by one base, so this may be a read error. The rearrangement links TRBV18 to TRBJ2-3; 10 bases map to TRBD2. Per the germline V gene, CDR1 is KGHSH and CDR2 is LQKENI. The CDR3 runs 15 residues. CDR3 bases: TGTGCCAGCTCATCTAGCGGGGGACAAACAGATGCGCAGTATTTT. Protein sequence: CASSSSGGQTDAQYF.

V is TRBV29-1 and J is TRBJ2-3; 12 nucleotides match TRBD1. CDR3 size: 16 residues. The J segment lost 6 bases and the V segment lost 2 bases, leaving 9 bases of the junction unmatched. Germline CDR1 SQVTM, CDR2 ANQGSEA. The CDR3 nucleotides are TGCAGCGTTGAAAAACTCGGGACAGGGGGCTCTGATACGCAGTATTTT. As protein: CSVEKLGTGGSDTQYF.

This clonotype appeared a few times. This chain connects TRBV29-1 to TRBJ2-7; D is tentatively TRBD1 or TRBD2 (6 bases each). The CDR3 spans 13 residues. CDR1 is SQVTM and CDR2 is ANQGSEA in the germline V gene. Trimming stripped 6 bases from V and 5 bases from J, with 17 bases between. The CDR3 spells CSVGTGRKNEQYF. The DNA for the CDR3 is TGCAGCGTGGGAACAGGGAGGAAGAACGAGCAGTACTTC.

The chain carries TRBV3-1 and TRBJ1-6; 7 bases line up with TRBD1. After removal of 4 bases from V and 11 bases from J, the junction contained 8 bases not matched to a gene. The CDR3 contains 14 residues. Germline CDR1 reads LGHDT; CDR2 reads YNNKEL (reference sequence). The CDR3 nucleotides read TGTGCCAGCAGCCTGGGCAGGGGGTGTGCACCCCTCCACTTT. This translates into CASSLGRGCAPLHF.

There are many counts of this clonotype. This rearrangement joins TRBV7-2 to TRBJ2-6, with TRBD2 matching 7 bases. The V gene's germline CDR1 is SGHTA and CDR2 FQGNSA. This CDR3 has 15 amino acids. The V gene end was trimmed by 5 bases and the J gene end by 2 bases; junction bases not matched to a gene: 3. CDR3 sequence (DNA): TGTGCCAGCAGCCTGGGGGGGACTGGGGCCAACGTCCTGACTTTC. The encoded protein is CASSLGGTGANVLTF.

This chain connects TRBV5-4 to TRBJ2-1, with TRBD2 matching 12 bases. CDR1 is SGHNT, CDR2 YYREEE, per germline (reference sequence). The V gene end was trimmed by 6 bases and the J gene end by 8 bases; junction bases not matched to a gene: 6. The CDR3 sequence is 14 residues long. CDR3 DNA: TGTGCCAGCACGGGACTAGCGGGCAAGGATGAGCAGTTCTTC. It is translated as CASTGLAGKDEQFF.

This clonotype was seen at least ten times. The V and J genes are TRBV18 and TRBJ1-3; D not certain. The germline CDR1 and CDR2 sequences are KGHSH and LQKENI. V lost 2 bases to trimming and J lost 4 bases, with 18 bases between them. This CDR3 spans 17 amino acids. The CDR3: CASSPSSAEVGGNTIYF. In nucleotides, the CDR3 is TGTGCCAGCTCACCATCATCCGCGGAGGTGGGCGGAAACACCATATATTTT.

With regard to this clonotype: A read error may produce the germline difference seen at one junction end. This rearrangement joins TRBV4-1 to TRBJ2-7, with D possibly being TRBD2 (5 bases). This CDR3 has 14 residues. CDR1 MGHRA and CDR2 YSYEKL come from the germline V gene. Here the CDR3 DNA reads TGCGCCAGCAGCCAAGATCGGGGTCGGTTTAGTTACAGCTTC. Encoded protein: CASSQDRGRFSYSF.

This clonotype came up a few times. This chain uses TRBV12-3 or TRBV12-4 with TRBJ1-3; tentative D call: TRBD1 (5 bases). The V end was cut by 5 bases, the J end by 0 bases, with 11 bases between. The CDR3 totals 15 residues. For the CDR3, the DNA is TGTGCCAGCAGTCGGGACGGCTTCTCTGGAAACACCATATATTTT. As protein: CASSRDGFSGNTIYF.

This clonotype was detected a few times. The chain has TRBV7-2 and TRBJ2-1; TRBD2 matches 10 bases. Germline V gives CDR1 SGHTA, CDR2 FQGNSA. The CDR3 totals 15 residues. V lost 4 bases to trimming and J lost 4 bases; unmatched junction nucleotides: 4. The DNA of the CDR3 is TGTGCCAGCAGCTCCAGCGGGGGGGGGTACAATGAGCAGTTCTTC. Translating it yields CASSSSGGGYNEQFF. Looking up the rest from reference TRBV7-2 and TRBJ2-1 gives the full variable domain: GAGVSQSPSNKVTEKGKDVELRCDPISGHTALYWYRQSLGQGLEFLIYFQGNSAPDKSGLPSDRFSAERTGGSVSTLTIQRTQQEDSAVYLCASSSSGGGYNEQFFGPGTRLTVL.

This clonotype was counted a few times. This chain connects TRBV18 to TRBJ1-1, with D possibly matching TRBD1 (6 bases). Per germline, CDR1 KGHSH and CDR2 LQKENI. This CDR3 spans 14 amino acids. V dropped 1 base and J dropped 3 bases, with 9 bases sitting between them. CDR3 sequence reads: CASSPRNRDTEAFF. The DNA for the CDR3 is TGTGCCAGCTCACCACGGAACAGGGACACTGAAGCTTTCTTT.

The table lists this clonotype with a few counts. The chain is built from TRBV28 and TRBJ2-5; 9 nucleotides match TRBD1. This CDR3 region has 16 residues. J lost 1 base, V lost 7 bases, and 10 bases had no gene match. Per the germline V gene, CDR1 is MDHEN and CDR2 is SYDVKM. The DNA for the CDR3 is TGTGCCAGCACCACCCAACCGGGACAGGGCCAAGAGACCCAGTACTTC. Translation: CASTTQPGQGQETQYF.

The J gene is TRBJ2-1, the V gene TRBV7-9, with no clear D. This CDR3 is built from 16 residues. The V gene lost 1 base and the J gene lost 2 bases, with 12 bases spanning the gap. The germline V gene encodes CDR1 SEHNR and CDR2 FQNEAQ (reference sequence). The DNA for the CDR3 is TGTGCCAGCAGCTTAGTTGCAGACGGCCCCTACAATGAGCAGTTCTTC. Its protein is CASSLVADGPYNEQFF.

V gene TRBV29-1 combines with J gene TRBJ2-3, with TRBD2 as a possible D gene (5 bases). Deletions cut 7 bases from V and 1 base from J, with 18 bases between. The length of the CDR3 is 15 residues. Germline values: CDR1 SQVTM, CDR2 ANQGSEA. CDR3 amino acids: CSAGTKGRGTDTQYF. In nucleotides, the CDR3 is TGCAGCGCCGGTACTAAAGGGCGGGGCACAGATACGCAGTATTTT.

The chain uses TRBV4-1 and TRBJ1-6; D call uncertain. The germline V gene has CDR1 MGHRA and CDR2 YSYEKL. Trimming took 0 bases from V and 5 from J, leaving 5 bases between them. This CDR3 is built from 14 residues. The CDR3 sequence is CASSQDYDNSPLHF. The CDR3 DNA reads TGCGCCAGCAGCCAAGATTACGATAATTCACCCCTCCACTTT.

This clonotype occurred a few times. The chain uses TRBV28 and TRBJ2-3; D is possibly TRBD1 or TRBD2 (5 bases each). The CDR3 contains 14 residues. Trimming took 5 bases from V and 4 from J, leaving 13 bases between them. Germline CDR1 and CDR2: MDHEN and SYDVKM. CDR3 protein: CASSVPRGPDTQYF. The CDR3 coding sequence is TGTGCCAGCAGTGTCCCTCGGGGCCCAGATACGCAGTATTTT.

The chain combines TRBV6-6 with TRBJ1-4, with a tentative D call TRBD1 (6 bases). V lost 2 bases to trimming and J lost 7 bases, with 11 bases between them. Germline V gene lookup returns CDR1 MNHNY and CDR2 SVGAGI (reference sequence). CDR3 size: 14 residues. In DNA form, the CDR3 reads TGTGCCAGCAGTTACGATGGGGGCGGTGAAAAACTGTTTTTT. This gives the protein CASSYDGGGEKLFF.

The CDR3 reads CASSQLQGFASNEQFF. DNA for the CDR3: TGTGCCAGCAGCCAACTCCAGGGGTTTGCATCGAATGAGCAGTTCTTC. This chain joins TRBV14 and TRBJ2-1, with D perhaps TRBD1 (6 bases). CDR3 size: 16 residues. Trimming cost V 2 bases and J 7 bases, with 18 bases left between them. CDR1 is SGHDN, CDR2 FVKESK, per germline.